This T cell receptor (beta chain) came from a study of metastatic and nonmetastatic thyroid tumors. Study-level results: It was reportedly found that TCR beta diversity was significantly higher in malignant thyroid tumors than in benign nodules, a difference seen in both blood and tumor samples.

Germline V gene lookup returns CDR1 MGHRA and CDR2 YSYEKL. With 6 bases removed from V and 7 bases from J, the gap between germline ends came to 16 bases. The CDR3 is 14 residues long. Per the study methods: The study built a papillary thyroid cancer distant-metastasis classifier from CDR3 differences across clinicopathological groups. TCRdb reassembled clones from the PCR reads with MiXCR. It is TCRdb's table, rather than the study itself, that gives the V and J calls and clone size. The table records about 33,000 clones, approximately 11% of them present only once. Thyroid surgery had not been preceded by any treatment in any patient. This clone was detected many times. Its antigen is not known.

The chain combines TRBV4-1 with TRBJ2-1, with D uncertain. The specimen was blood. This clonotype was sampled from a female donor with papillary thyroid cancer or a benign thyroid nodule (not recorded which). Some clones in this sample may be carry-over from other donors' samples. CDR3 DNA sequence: TGCGCCAGCAGGTCCCGAGACGAAGGGAATGAGCAGTTCTTC. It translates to CASRSRDEGNEQFF.